Each of the 15 T cell receptor beta chains below was sequenced from the same sample in a study of tumor-infiltrating lymphocytes in primary liver carcinoma. Alongside blood RNA obtained from unsorted whole blood, germline DNA was also extracted. Priming with a constant-region primer yielded TCR beta cDNA from roughly 500 ng total RNA. Slightly modified ARM-PCR served as the procedure for the TCR beta libraries. These libraries came from three rounds of nested multiplex PCR. A C-beta reverse primer and TRBV1-TRBV30 forward primers served in each of the first two PCR rounds, at about 9 cycles apiece. TCRdb re-derived calls from the multiplex PCR reads in MiXCR, one entry per CDR3 protein. In the table there are roughly 330,000 distinct CDR3 sequences, less than 65% of which are singletons. Sample: peripheral blood. Receptor source: a man in his forties with primary liver carcinoma and hepatitis B virus infection.

This clonotype was counted many times. This chain joins TRBV4-1 and TRBJ2-1; TRBD2 matches 11 bases. V lost 7 bases and J lost 7; bases outside the gene matches: 9. Per germline, CDR1 MGHRA and CDR2 YSYEKL. The CDR3 contains 15 residues. The CDR3 reads CASNKGLAETNEQFF. CDR3 DNA sequence: TGCGCCAGCAATAAGGGACTAGCGGAAACAAATGAGCAGTTCTTC.

On this clonotype: In this CDR3 the conserved last residue, phenylalanine or tryptophan, is missing, so a read error is likely. V is TRBV4-3 and J is TRBJ2-7, with a tentative D call TRBD2 (7 bases). The germline gives CDR1 LGHNA, CDR2 YSLEER. Deletions cut 3 bases from V and 7 bases from J, with 10 bases between. This CDR3 comprises 12 residues. The CDR3: CASSQGGGEQYL. As DNA, the CDR3 is TGCGCCAGCAGCCAGGGAGGGGGAGAGCAGTACTTA.

As regards this clonotype: The junction departs from germline at one end; a sequencing error may be responsible. The chain has TRBV28 and TRBJ2-7, with TRBD1 matching 8 bases. Per germline, CDR1 MDHEN and CDR2 SYDVKM. The CDR3 is 14 amino acids. In DNA form, the CDR3 reads TGTGACAGCAGTCCGTGGACAGGGATCTACGAGCAGTACTTC. Translation: CDSSPWTGIYEQYF.

In this sample, this clonotype turned up a few times. The gene calls are TRBV4-1 and TRBJ2-1; TRBD2 matches 7 bases. This CDR3 contains 15 residues. Trimming took 1 base from V and 9 from J; bases not matched to a gene: 9. CDR1 is MGHRA, CDR2 YSYEKL, per germline. The CDR3 coding sequence is TGCGCCAGCAGCCAAGGGACTAGTAGAGTAGGTGAGCAGTTCTTC. This gives the protein CASSQGTSRVGEQFF.

As for this clonotype: A junction boundary mismatches the germline segment, possibly from a read error. The CDR3 coding sequence is TGTGCCAGCAGTCCCCTCGATGGCGAAGTTTTCTTT. Amino acids: CASSPLDGEVFF. The genes are TRBV12-3 or TRBV12-4 and TRBJ1-1; no reliable D call. The CDR3 sequence is 12 residues long.

This clonotype came up many times. The rearrangement joins TRBV4-2 to TRBJ2-5, with 7 bases aligning to TRBD1. Germline values: CDR1 LGHNA, CDR2 YNFKEQ. J gave up 2 bases and V 4 bases, and 7 bases lay outside the gene matches. This CDR3 has 15 residues. In DNA, the CDR3 is TGTGCCAGCAGCCCCAGACAGGGTAGGCAAGAGACCCAGTACTTC. It yields the protein CASSPRQGRQETQYF.

The chain is built from TRBV6-2 or TRBV6-3 and TRBJ2-5; 11 bases align to TRBD2. Germline V CDR1 and CDR2: MNHEY, SVGEGT. With 4 bases clipped from V and 1 base from J, the junction kept 5 bases outside the gene matches. The CDR3 consists of 16 residues. The CDR3 nucleotides read TGTGCCAGCAGTTCCTGGACTAGCGGGTTCCAAGAGACCCAGTACTTC. Its translation is CASSSWTSGFQETQYF.

Concerning this clonotype: Given a much more abundant clone one base away, this may be a read error. The chain employs TRBV12-3 or TRBV12-4 and TRBJ1-5, with D unresolved. The CDR3 covers 15 residues. CDR3 DNA sequence: TGTGCCAACAGTTTACTGGCAGATAGCAATCAGCCCCAGCATTTT. This gives the protein CANSLLADSNQPQHF.

The chain carries TRBV28 and TRBJ2-5, with D possibly matching TRBD2 (6 bases). Germline V gene data show CDR1 as MDHEN and CDR2 as SYDVKM. The CDR3 totals 13 residues. Trimming shortened V by 3 bases and J by 9 bases, and 14 bases separated the two germline ends. The CDR3 protein is CASSLVADGAQYF. As DNA, the CDR3 is TGTGCCAGCAGTTTGGTAGCGGACGGGGCCCAGTACTTC.

The sample holds many counts of this clonotype. This chain joins TRBV6-1 and TRBJ1-2, with no clear D. Trimming shortened V by 5 bases and J by 14 bases, and 18 bases separated the two germline ends. The CDR3 sequence is 12 residues long. The germline gives CDR1 MNHNS, CDR2 SASEGT. The CDR3 sequence: CASSFPDGKGTF. The CDR3 DNA follows: TGTGCCAGCAGTTTCCCGGACGGGAAAGGGACCTTC.

The chain uses TRBV6-6 and TRBJ2-3; the match to TRBD2 covers 13 bases. The CDR3 runs to 15 residues. Trimming removed 7 bases from V and 4 bases from J; junction bases left unmatched: 5. CDR1 and CDR2 from the germline V gene are MNHNY and SVGAGI (reference sequence). CDR3 nucleotide sequence: TGTGCCAGCACCTTGACTAGCGGGAGGTCAGATACGCAGTATTTT. Translated, it gives CASTLTSGRSDTQYF.

This clonotype has just a few counts. This chain links TRBV11-1 with TRBJ2-1; 7 bases fit TRBD2. Germline CDR1 reads SGHAT; CDR2 reads FQDESV (reference sequence). CDR3 length equals 15 residues. The CDR3 protein is CVSSSGTNSYNEQFF. CDR3 sequence (DNA): TGTGTCAGTAGCTCAGGGACTAACTCCTACAATGAGCAGTTCTTC. The full variable domain, in which reference TRBV11-1 and TRBJ2-1 provide the parts outside the CDR3, is EAEVAQSPRYKITEKSQAVAFWCDPISGHATLYWYRQILGQGPELLVQFQDESVVDDSQLPKDRFSAERLKGVDSTLKIQPAELGDSAMYLCVSSSGTNSYNEQFFGPGTRLTVL.

As concerns this clonotype: A much larger clone lies one base from this, so it may be a read error. For the CDR3, the DNA is TGTGTCAGCAGCTTGGTGGGTGCGTCCGGCTACACCTTC. Translated, it gives CVSSLVGASGYTF. This chain joins TRBV5-5 and TRBJ1-2, with D uncertain. Per germline, CDR1 SGHKS and CDR2 YYEKEE (reference sequence). CDR3 length: 13 residues.

As to this clonotype: A much larger clone differs by one base, so this may be a read error. The gene calls are TRBV10-3 and TRBJ2-1; TRBD2 might be the D (6 bases). Germline-derived CDR1 and CDR2 are ENHRY and SYGVKD. Trimming left V 3 bases short and J 3 bases short, with 18 bases between. The CDR3 is made up of 17 amino acids. CDR3 sequence (DNA): TGTGCCATCAGTGAAAAGGAGGGAGGAAGCTACTACAATGAGCAGTTCTTC. Translated, it gives CAISEKEGGSYYNEQFF.

This clonotype was found a few times. The genes are TRBV28 and TRBJ2-3; 14 bases fit TRBD2. Germline V gene lookup returns CDR1 MDHEN and CDR2 SYDVKM. The CDR3 length is 15 residues. After removal of 9 bases from V and 7 bases from J, the junction contained 9 bases not matched to a gene. The CDR3 sequence is CASETGLAGDNTQYF. CDR3 in DNA: TGTGCCAGTGAGACGGGACTAGCGGGAGATAATACGCAGTATTTT.